The 6 T cell receptor beta chains below come from one sample, sequenced in a study of CD8+CD57+ T cells in acquired aplastic anemia. CD8+CD57+ cell expansion, shown by flow cytometry, had occurred in the patients selected for sequencing. The template used for profiling TCR beta VDJ and CDR3 was genomic DNA. Each CDR3 protein is one row after TCRdb ran MiXCR on the reads. The table has roughly 170,000 distinct CDR3 sequences, less than 50% seen once. The sequencing input was sorted CD4+, CD8+, or CD8+CD57+ T cells (not recorded which) from PBMCs. Source of these receptors: a human donor with aplastic anemia.

V usage is TRBV19 and J usage is TRBJ1-1; D ambiguous. Germline loops: CDR1 LNHDA, CDR2 SQIVND (reference sequence). The CDR3 is 13 amino acids. V lost 7 bases and J 6 bases, leaving 15 bases between the germline ends. The DNA of the CDR3 is TGTGCCAGTACCGACTGGGTGTGGGCTGAAGCTTTCTTT. This gives the protein CASTDWVWAEAFF.

V is TRBV7-8 and J is TRBJ2-7, with 10 bases matching TRBD2. The CDR3 sequence is 16 residues long. Trimming cost V 1 base and J 2 bases; bases outside gene matches: 5. CDR1 and CDR2 (germline): SGHVS, FQNEAQ. DNA for the CDR3: TGTGCCAGCAGCTTAGACGCTAGCGGGAGTACCTACGAGCAGTACTTC. Encoded protein: CASSLDASGSTYEQYF. Looking up the rest from reference TRBV7-8 and TRBJ2-7 gives the full variable domain: GAGVSQSPRYKVAKRGQDVALRCDPISGHVSLFWYQQALGQGPEFLTYFQNEAQLDKSGLPSDRFFAERPEGSVSTLKIQRTQQEDSAVYLCASSLDASGSTYEQYFGPGTRLTVT.

The chain employs TRBV2 and TRBJ2-7; possibly TRBD2 for D (6 bases). The CDR3 totals 14 residues. With 4 bases removed from V and 5 bases from J, the gap between germline ends came to 15 bases. Germline V gene data show CDR1 as SNHLY and CDR2 as FYNNEI. The CDR3 DNA reads as TGTGCCAGCAGTGGCGGGACCGCGGAGGACGAGCAGTACTTC. Translation gives CASSGGTAEDEQYF.

The chain is built from TRBV7-8 and TRBJ1-4; D remains ambiguous. V was shortened by 2 bases and J by 4 bases, with 2 bases between the two germline ends. Germline CDR1 is SGHVS and CDR2 is FQNEAQ. CDR3 length: 12 residues. CDR3 coding DNA: TGTGCCAGCAGCTTATTTAATGAAAAACTGTTTTTT. This gives the protein CASSLFNEKLFF.

On this clonotype: A read error may explain this, as a much larger clone is one base away. The chain joins TRBV9 to TRBJ1-2; TRBD1 agrees at 8 bases. V shed 10 bases, J shed 7 bases, and the junction held 12 bases outside the gene matches. Germline CDR1 is SGDLS and CDR2 is YYNGEE. CDR3 size: 13 residues. The CDR3 region is CASDPDREGGYTF. The CDR3 DNA sequence: TGTGCCTCCGACCCGGACAGGGAGGGTGGCTACACCTTC.

V and J are TRBV7-2 and TRBJ1-6; D remains ambiguous. Germline CDR1 and CDR2: SGHTA and FQGNSA. The CDR3 is made up of 13 amino acids. Between the trimmed V and J ends, which lost 1 base and 9 bases, there was a span of 7 bases. Here the CDR3 DNA reads TGTGCCAGCAGCTTAGATGCGGCTTCACCCCTCCACTTT. This sequence encodes CASSLDAASPLHF. Full variable domain (missing parts from reference TRBV7-2 and TRBJ1-6): GAGVSQSPSNKVTEKGKDVELRCDPISGHTALYWYRQSLGQGLEFLIYFQGNSAPDKSGLPSDRFSAERTGGSVSTLTIQRTQQEDSAVYLCASSLDAASPLHFGNGTRLTVT.